Following are 15 T cell receptor beta chains from one sample sequenced in a study of blood T cells in healthy people across ages. Primers used in a second PCR of about 6 to 11 cycles were a sample-barcoded 5' primer and a J-beta primer mix. A single record per CDR3 protein comes from TCRdb applying MiXCR to the 5' RACE reads. The sample records over a million distinct CDR3 sequences, less than 50% being singletons. Source material: blood. These receptors originate from a woman aged 60-75 years in good health.

This clonotype was seen more than once but under ten times. This chain joins TRBV7-9 and TRBJ1-1; TRBD1 is a possible D gene (5 bases). V dropped 4 bases and J dropped 3 bases, with 12 bases sitting between them. This CDR3 contains 14 residues. The germline gives CDR1 SEHNR, CDR2 FQNEAQ (reference sequence). In DNA, the CDR3 is TGTGCCAGCAGCTCAGACAGCGGGGACACTGAAGCTTTCTTT. Protein: CASSSDSGDTEAFF.

This clonotype was found once. The chain has TRBV11-2 and TRBJ2-1; 9 nucleotides align to TRBD2. The germline V gene encodes CDR1 SGHAT and CDR2 FQNNGV. The CDR3 loop spans 15 amino acids. Trimming at V came to 2 bases and at J to 9 bases, leaving 8 bases not matched to a gene. Written as DNA, the CDR3 is TGTGCCAGCAGCTTAAGGGGGACTAGCCAGGGTGAGCAGTTCTTC. This gives the protein CASSLRGTSQGEQFF.

This clonotype was seen a handful of times. The V gene is TRBV12-3 or TRBV12-4, the J gene TRBJ2-7, with 8 bases lining up with TRBD2. The CDR3 has 14 residues. J gave up 2 bases and V 7 bases, and 7 bases lay outside the gene matches. The CDR3 loop is CASTDRAGAYEQYF. The CDR3 DNA reads TGTGCCAGCACGGATCGAGCGGGAGCCTACGAGCAGTACTTC.

The table lists this clonotype with a few counts. The rearrangement joins TRBV12-3 or TRBV12-4 to TRBJ2-1, with D perhaps matching TRBD1 (6 bases). The V end lost 6 bases, the J end lost 13 bases, and 19 bases lay between the germline ends. The CDR3 length is 13 residues. CDR3 DNA sequence: TGTGCCAGCAGGCTCGGACAGAACTCAGGCCAGTTCTTC. This sequence encodes CASRLGQNSGQFF.

The chain combines TRBV14 with TRBJ1-4; 9 bases map to TRBD1. V shed 5 bases, J shed 1 base, and the junction held 8 bases outside the gene matches. Germline V gene lookup returns CDR1 SGHDN and CDR2 FVKESK. This CDR3 contains 17 residues. The CDR3: CASSRRTGEETNEKLFF. CDR3 coding DNA: TGTGCCAGCAGCAGAAGGACAGGGGAAGAAACTAATGAAAAACTGTTTTTT.

As to this clonotype: This clone may be a read error of a much larger clone one base away. The chain combines TRBV29-1 with TRBJ2-1, with D possibly being TRBD1 (5 bases). Trimming took 4 bases from V and 13 from J, leaving 23 bases between them. The CDR3 spans 14 residues. Per the germline V gene, CDR1 is SQVTM and CDR2 is ANQGSEA. The CDR3 reads CSVGSGPGLRTQFF. CDR3 nucleotide sequence: TGCAGCGTTGGAAGTGGACCAGGGTTGCGGACCCAGTTCTTC.

The V gene is TRBV3-1, the J gene TRBJ2-3; 11 bases map to TRBD2. V lost 4 bases, J lost 1 base, and 7 bases stayed unmatched. Germline CDR1 LGHDT, CDR2 YNNKEL (reference sequence). The CDR3 extends over 17 amino acids. CDR3 sequence: CASSPTLAGGGTDTQYF. DNA of the CDR3: TGTGCCAGCAGCCCCACGCTAGCGGGAGGAGGCACAGATACGCAGTATTTT.

The V gene is TRBV20-1, the J gene TRBJ2-1, with 7 bases that match TRBD2. The end of the DNA fits TRBJ2-7 better, so the J call may be wrong. Germline V lookup: CDR1 DFQATT, CDR2 SNEGSKA (reference sequence). The length of the CDR3 is 15 residues. The CDR3 loop reads CSAYSGLSSYNEQYF. DNA of the CDR3: TGCAGTGCTTATAGCGGGCTCAGCTCCTACAATGAGCAGTACTTC.

V and J are TRBV15 and TRBJ2-1; tentatively, D is TRBD1 or TRBD2 (5 bases each). Deletions cut 1 base from V and 10 bases from J, with 14 bases between. Per the germline V gene, CDR1 is LNHNV and CDR2 is YYDKDF (reference sequence). This CDR3 has 14 residues. The CDR3 nucleotides are TGTGCCACCAGCAGAGGGGCTGCCTGGGGGGAGCAGTTCTTC. It is translated as CATSRGAAWGEQFF.

The chain combines TRBV28 with TRBJ2-3; D is unclear. Between the trimmed V and J ends, which lost 6 bases and 1 base, there was a span of 17 bases. The CDR3 totals 16 residues. Germline CDR1 is MDHEN and CDR2 is SYDVKM. CDR3 residues: CASSPERAVGTDTQYF. DNA for the CDR3: TGTGCCAGCAGCCCCGAAAGGGCTGTGGGCACAGATACGCAGTATTTT.

This clonotype was detected only a few times. At one boundary the junction diverges from the germline segment, which might be a read error. This chain connects TRBV14 to TRBJ2-7, with 7 bases that match TRBD2. The CDR3 length is 15 residues. Germline CDR1 and CDR2: SGHDN and FVKESK. The CDR3 reads CAACVGLAEAYEQYF. The CDR3, as DNA: TGCGCCGCGTGTGTGGGGCTAGCGGAGGCCTACGAGCAGTACTTC.

This clonotype turned up a few times. This chain connects TRBV28 to TRBJ2-7; the D gene is possibly TRBD1 (5 bases). Deletions cut 6 bases from V and 2 bases from J, with 14 bases between. The CDR3 loop spans 14 amino acids. Germline V gene sequence: CDR1 MDHEN, CDR2 SYDVKM. The CDR3 is CASSPGRGPYEQYF. DNA of the CDR3: TGTGCCAGCAGCCCAGGGCGCGGTCCCTACGAGCAGTACTTC.

This clonotype has only a few counts. The rearrangement uses TRBV10-3 and TRBJ2-7; 9 bases match TRBD2. CDR1 is ENHRY and CDR2 is SYGVKD in the germline V gene. Trimming cost V 10 bases and J 2 bases; bases outside gene matches: 9. This CDR3 spans 14 amino acids. Here the CDR3 reads CATQKREVAYEQYF. For the CDR3, the DNA is TGTGCCACGCAAAAGCGGGAGGTGGCCTACGAGCAGTACTTC.

The chain uses TRBV6-2 or TRBV6-3 and TRBJ2-3; 7 positions agree with TRBD2. With 0 bases clipped from V and 3 bases from J, the junction kept 3 bases outside the gene matches. The CDR3 contains 15 residues. Germline loops: CDR1 MNHEY, CDR2 SVGEGT. CDR3 in amino acids: CASSYSGSGTDTQYF. The DNA for the CDR3 is TGTGCCAGCAGTTACTCGGGTAGCGGGACAGATACGCAGTATTTT.

This chain uses TRBV20-1 with TRBJ2-3; 7 bases line up with TRBD2. Trimming cost V 3 bases and J 4 bases; bases outside gene matches: 7. CDR1 and CDR2 (germline): DFQATT, SNEGSKA (reference sequence). The CDR3 is 14 residues long. The CDR3: CSARTAGVADTQYF. DNA for the CDR3: TGCAGTGCTAGGACGGCGGGAGTTGCAGATACGCAGTATTTT.